These 25 T cell receptor beta chains originate from one sample sequenced in a study of regulatory T cells in long-lasting Graves disease. Time point here: newly diagnosed GD, antithyroid drugs for less than 3 months. The authors made the TCR library using RNA they extracted from PBMCs. CDR3-region Arm-PCR and iRepertoire HTBI primers produced the TCR beta libraries. TCRdb fed the multiplex PCR reads into MiXCR, producing one record per CDR3 protein. The sample shows a few hundred thousand distinct CDR3 sequences, 10% to 15% of them seen only once. The same specimen was also included in a second study, on T cells in Graves' hyperthyroidism and ophthalmopathy.

The source material was peripheral blood mononuclear cells (PBMCs), sampled at new diagnosis, from a patient treated with antithyroid drugs. These receptors were obtained from a woman aged 18-30 years with Graves disease.

This clonotype was seen at least ten times. The chain couples TRBV12-3 or TRBV12-4 to TRBJ2-1, with 8 bases fitting TRBD1. The junction had 4 bases not matched to a gene; V was cut back by 6 bases and J by 6 bases. The CDR3 is 13 amino acids. The CDR3 DNA sequence: TGTGCCAGCAGACTTACAGGGGGCAATGAGCAGTTCTTC. As protein: CASRLTGGNEQFF.

With respect to this clonotype: This likely came from a read error, as a far larger clone is one base away. V usage is TRBV12-3 or TRBV12-4 and J usage is TRBJ2-2, with D hard to call. Deletions cut 5 bases from V and 6 bases from J, with 16 bases between. The CDR3 has 15 residues. The CDR3 DNA is TGTGCCAGCAGTGAGTCTGCCGCCGGTGCCGGGGAGCTGTTTTTT. Its protein is CASSESAAGAGELFF.

This clonotype was seen repeatedly, ten times or more. V usage is TRBV15 and J usage is TRBJ1-1; D gene ambiguous. The CDR3 is 14 residues long. V shed 5 bases and J shed 6 bases, with 16 bases lying between them. Per germline, CDR1 LNHNV and CDR2 YYDKDF (reference sequence). Here the CDR3 DNA reads TGTGCCACCAGCCTCCGAGGTCAAGGCCCTGAAGCTTTCTTT. Translated, it gives CATSLRGQGPEAFF.

The V call is TRBV4-1, the J call TRBJ1-1; TRBD1 aligns across 7 bases. The germline V gene has CDR1 MGHRA and CDR2 YSYEKL. The V segment lost 3 bases and the J segment 1 base; nucleotides outside the gene matches: 8. This CDR3 has 16 residues. CDR3 in amino acids: CASSHYRGHTNTEAFF. The CDR3 bases are TGCGCCAGCAGCCACTACAGGGGACACACGAACACTGAAGCTTTCTTT.

This clonotype was seen many times. The chain combines TRBV5-1 with TRBJ1-1; D is possibly TRBD1 (6 bases). There are 14 residues in the CDR3. Germline V CDR1 and CDR2: SGHRS, YFSETQ. Trimming stripped 3 bases from V and 3 bases from J, with 12 bases between. The CDR3 nucleotides read TGCGCCAGCAGCTCGGACAGCGTGTACACTGAAGCTTTCTTT. Its protein is CASSSDSVYTEAFF.

This clonotype was recorded many times. The chain links TRBV5-1 to TRBJ2-1; D not resolved. Germline loops: CDR1 SGHRS, CDR2 YFSETQ. V lost 2 bases, J lost 7 bases, and 13 bases lay in between. The CDR3 loop spans 14 amino acids. In DNA form, the CDR3 reads TGCGCCAGCAGCTTAACACTTTTGGGGAATGAGCAGTTCTTC. Its translation is CASSLTLLGNEQFF.

The table lists this clonotype with many counts. The chain joins TRBV3-1 to TRBJ2-3; no reliable D call. The germline gives CDR1 LGHDT, CDR2 YNNKEL (reference sequence). Between the trimmed V and J ends, which lost 1 base and 0 bases, there was a span of 5 bases. The CDR3 is made up of 14 amino acids. The CDR3 coding sequence is TGTGCCAGCAGCCAAGGCGGTAGCACAGATACGCAGTATTTT. Its translation: CASSQGGSTDTQYF.

This clonotype has ten or more counts. The chain joins TRBV20-1 to TRBJ2-1; D may match TRBD1 or TRBD2 (6 bases each). Germline CDR1 DFQATT, CDR2 SNEGSKA (reference sequence). Trimming left V 0 bases short and J 10 bases short, with 22 bases between. This CDR3 contains 16 residues. CDR3 coding DNA: TGCAGTGCTAGAGACTATGGTTTCGGGGGCCAATCGGAGCAGTTCTTC. Translation gives CSARDYGFGGQSEQFF.

This clonotype was recorded at least ten times. The chain carries TRBV7-2 and TRBJ2-1; D not certain. The CDR3 has 13 residues. Trimming removed 4 bases from V and 2 bases from J, with 6 bases in between. CDR1 SGHTA and CDR2 FQGNSA come from the germline V gene. The CDR3 loop reads CASSSPTYNEQFF. CDR3 coding DNA: TGTGCCAGCAGCTCACCTACCTACAATGAGCAGTTCTTC.

The CDR3 sequence is CASSFLGRRETQYF. CDR3 in DNA: TGTGCCAGCAGTTTTCTGGGCCGTCGGGAGACCCAGTACTTC. The rearrangement links TRBV12-3 or TRBV12-4 to TRBJ2-5; D is ambiguous. V lost 3 bases to trimming and J lost 5 bases, with 13 bases between them. This CDR3 region has 14 residues.

In its sample, this clonotype was seen many times. V is TRBV20-1 and J is TRBJ2-1; 12 nucleotides match TRBD2. This CDR3 contains 13 residues. The junction had 1 base not matched to a gene; V was cut back by 6 bases and J by 4 bases. The germline V gene has CDR1 DFQATT and CDR2 SNEGSKA (reference sequence). The CDR3 DNA follows: TGCAGTGCAGGACTAGCGGGATACAATGAGCAGTTCTTC. The encoded protein is CSAGLAGYNEQFF.

This clonotype was observed a handful of times. The chain recombines TRBV12-5 with TRBJ2-1; a weak D match, TRBD1 (6 bases). CDR1 is LGHNT and CDR2 is FRNRAP in the germline V gene. The ends were cut back, 3 bases at V and 4 bases at J, with 16 bases in the middle. The CDR3 length is 16 residues. For the CDR3, the DNA is TGTGCTAGTGGTTTAGGGCAGGGGTTGGGATACAATGAGCAGTTCTTC. Its translation: CASGLGQGLGYNEQFF.

Regarding this clonotype: A much larger clone sits a single nucleotide away, making a read error possible. The rearrangement uses TRBV20-1 and TRBJ2-1; D might be TRBD1 (6 bases). CDR1 and CDR2 from the germline V gene are DFQATT and SNEGSKA (reference sequence). There are 15 residues in the CDR3. The CDR3 DNA follows: TGCGGTGCTAGAGACACGAGGGGGAACTACAATGAGCAGTTCTTC. Encoded protein: CGARDTRGNYNEQFF.

V gene TRBV27 combines with J gene TRBJ1-1; D is perhaps TRBD1 (6 bases). The CDR3 has 14 amino acids. V lost 0 bases to trimming and J lost 7 bases, with 12 bases between them. From germline, CDR1 is MNHEY and CDR2 SMNVEV (reference sequence). In DNA form, the CDR3 reads TGTGCCAGCAGTTTATCAGGGGGTTGGGGTGAAGCTTTCTTT. Translated, it gives CASSLSGGWGEAFF.

V is TRBV27 and J is TRBJ2-7, with 9 bases aligning to TRBD2. This CDR3 has 14 residues. J lost 2 bases, V lost 7 bases, and 6 bases had no gene match. Germline loops: CDR1 MNHEY, CDR2 SMNVEV (reference sequence). The chain's CDR3 is CASMRSSGTYEQYF. The CDR3 DNA reads as TGTGCCAGCATGAGGTCTAGCGGGACCTACGAGCAGTACTTC.

This clonotype was recorded many times. This chain joins TRBV7-2 and TRBJ2-7, with TRBD1 matching over 8 bases. Germline V gene data show CDR1 as SGHTA and CDR2 as FQGNSA. Losses at the gene ends were 6 bases for V and 4 bases for J; bases not matched to a gene: 8. The length of the CDR3 is 14 residues. In DNA, the CDR3 is TGTGCCAGCAGTCAGACAGGGGCCCCTTACGAGCAGTACTTC. Amino acid sequence: CASSQTGAPYEQYF.

This sequence joins TRBV7-2 and TRBJ1-6; 8 bases map to TRBD1. Germline V CDR1 and CDR2: SGHTA, FQGNSA. V shed 5 bases and J 1 base; nucleotides not matched to a gene: 13. This CDR3 spans 19 amino acids. CDR3 DNA sequence: TGTGCCAGCAGCCAGTACGACAGGGGCCTTAGGTCCTATAATTCACCCCTCCACTTT. Translation gives CASSQYDRGLRSYNSPLHF.

At least ten counts were recorded for this clonotype. The chain has TRBV18 and TRBJ2-5, with 7 bases that match TRBD1. The CDR3 runs to 16 residues. Trimming cost V 6 bases and J 2 bases; bases outside gene matches: 12. Germline assignment: CDR1 KGHSH and CDR2 LQKENI. In DNA form, the CDR3 reads TGTGCCAGCTCTCAGCTTCCGGGACAGAGTCAAGAGACCCAGTACTTC. Amino acids: CASSQLPGQSQETQYF. Variable domain in full (rest from reference TRBV18 and TRBJ2-5): NAGVMQNPRHLVRRRGQEARLRCSPMKGHSHVYWYRQLPEEGLKFMVYLQKENIIDESGMPKERFSAEFPKEGPSILRIQQVVRGDSAAYFCASSQLPGQSQETQYFGPGTRLLVL.

This clonotype was seen repeatedly, ten times or more. The V gene is TRBV4-2, the J gene TRBJ2-3; 13 positions match TRBD2. Germline lookup yields CDR1 LGHNA and CDR2 YNFKEQ. The CDR3 has 19 amino acids. V dropped 4 bases and J dropped 1; count of bases not matched to a gene: 11. The CDR3 DNA sequence: TGTGCCAGCAGCCCCGGACTAGCGGGGGCCGTTGGAGGCACAGATACGCAGTATTTT. Translating gives CASSPGLAGAVGGTDTQYF.

This clonotype was counted at least ten times. The chain couples TRBV3-1 to TRBJ2-5; D may be TRBD1 (6 bases). Germline lookup yields CDR1 LGHDT and CDR2 YNNKEL (reference sequence). The V end was cut by 2 bases, the J end by 2 bases, with 9 bases between. The CDR3 extends over 14 amino acids. The CDR3 loop is CASSQITGQETQYF. The CDR3 coding sequence is TGTGCCAGCAGCCAAATTACAGGGCAAGAGACCCAGTACTTC.

This clonotype has ten or more counts. V usage is TRBV7-9 and J usage is TRBJ1-1; TRBD1 aligns across 11 bases. The CDR3 spans 15 residues. With 5 bases clipped from V and 5 bases from J, the junction kept 7 bases outside the gene matches. Per germline, CDR1 SEHNR and CDR2 FQNEAQ (reference sequence). For the CDR3, the DNA is TGTGCCAGCAGCACGCGGACAGGGGGCAGGACTGAAGCTTTCTTT. Translation: CASSTRTGGRTEAFF.

The chain links TRBV4-3 to TRBJ1-4; D remains unclear. V lost 4 bases, J lost 2 bases, and 8 bases lay in between. This CDR3 region has 14 residues. The germline V gene has CDR1 LGHNA and CDR2 YSLEER. The CDR3 here is CASSPTRTNEKLFF. DNA of the CDR3: TGCGCCAGCAGCCCTACACGCACTAATGAAAAACTGTTTTTT.

This clonotype was observed many times. The rearrangement joins TRBV24-1 to TRBJ2-3; TRBD2 aligns across 13 bases. This CDR3 comprises 19 residues. The germline gives CDR1 KGHDR, CDR2 SFDVKD. Unmatched junction bases numbered 12, after V lost 1 base and J lost 6 bases. The CDR3 DNA reads as TGTGCCACCAGTGATTTCTCGGGACTAGCGGGAAGCACGAGGGATACGCAGTATTTT. It yields the protein CATSDFSGLAGSTRDTQYF.

This clonotype was found many times. The chain is built from TRBV3-1 and TRBJ1-1; the D is unclear. Germline values: CDR1 LGHDT, CDR2 YNNKEL (reference sequence). The germline V and J ends were trimmed by 0 bases and 0 bases, with 11 bases remaining between them. CDR3 length: 16 amino acids. CDR3 amino acids: CASSQDLLQMNTEAFF. CDR3 bases: TGTGCCAGCAGCCAAGATCTGTTACAGATGAACACTGAAGCTTTCTTT. The complete variable domain, with remaining parts taken from reference TRBV3-1 and TRBJ1-1, reads DTAVSQTPKYLVTQMGNDKSIKCEQNLGHDTMYWYKQDSKKFLKIMFSYNNKELIINETVPNRFSPKSPDKAHLNLHINSLELGDSAVYFCASSQDLLQMNTEAFFGQGTRLTVV.

This clonotype has a count of ten or more. The rearrangement joins TRBV2 to TRBJ2-3, with no clear D. Germline V gives CDR1 SNHLY, CDR2 FYNNEI. V gave up 8 bases and J gave up 4 bases, with 13 bases separating them. The CDR3 loop spans 13 amino acids. The CDR3 reads CASCDRASDTQYF. The DNA of the CDR3 is TGTGCCAGCTGCGACCGGGCCTCAGATACGCAGTATTTT.